Detailed here is one TCR beta chain. Its target antigen remains unknown. The input lacks base qualities; no much larger clone sits a single base away. As encoded in the germline V gene (reference sequence), CDR1 is DFQATT while CDR2 is SNEGSKA. Counted from cysteine to phenylalanine, this CDR3 has 14 amino acids. Just CDR3 DNA is preserved here, 42 bases in frame from base 1. From V the trimming removes 6 bases and from J it removes 4 bases, while the gene matches leave 11 bases of the junction unaccounted for. The sample is drawn from a study of post-analysis software for immune sequencing data (dated by TCRdb to 2013 to 2016). For the wider study: Recorded disease courses included relapsing-remitting, secondary progressive and progressive-relapsing multiple sclerosis, with some patients lacking subtype annotation. A subset of samples was prepared in parallel using single-end sample barcoding, then pooled and co-amplified after Illumina adapter ligation. The multiple sclerosis patient repertoires were compared with roughly twelve previously published healthy control repertoires from donors aged roughly 6 to 27 years.

The study at large found these results: Multiple sclerosis patients had significantly lower normalized Chao1 diversity than controls, a result that suggests substantial peripheral T-cell clonal expansion. Patients showed significantly higher frequencies than controls for five TRBV segments, among them TRBV5-6, TRBV5-1 and TRBV20-1. Direct clustering with F measure revealed strong co-clustering of samples prepared in the same batch, which led to a batch-effect correction. The multiple sclerosis patient group was slightly younger than the control group.

To demonstrate the VDJtools post-analysis software, TCR beta repertoires were profiled from the peripheral blood of 10 to 15 young patients with multiple sclerosis. The patients with multiple sclerosis were children and adolescents between about 6 and 15 years of age. Libraries were built with PCR. Sequencing used an Illumina HiSeq 2500. To reduce PCR and sequencing biases, unique molecular identifiers were built into the TCR beta cDNA libraries. Roughly 500,000 cDNA molecules were obtained for every 1 to 10 million input T cells, so each molecule roughly corresponded to one T cell. The same protocol used for the earlier healthy control dataset was applied to prepare and sequence the patient libraries. Samples belonging to the same batch were prepared together, multiplexed and sequenced on a shared HiSeq lane. Regarding the original processing steps: MIGEC handled the raw barcoded reads, throwing out single-read molecular identifier groups before consensus assembly and CDR3 extraction. Clonotype tables were post-analysed with VDJtools, and diversity was normalized by down-sampling all datasets to the smallest sample size. To correct batch-related cross-sample contamination, repertoire overlap clustering matched CDR3 amino acid sequences but not nucleotide sequences. TCRdb itself trimmed the public reads at Q25 with fastp, ran MiXCR and retained productive beta chains. Each entry merges the rows of one CDR3 protein and shows their most common DNA and genes. TCRdb's processing, not the study's, gives the V and J calls here. This sample lists 700,000 to 800,000 distinct CDR3 sequences; 25% to 30% were detected once. The leading ten clones occupy around 0.6% of the sample.

The sequence links TRBV20-1 to TRBJ2-5; 7 bases in between match TRBD2. What was sequenced was blood. The source is a girl aged 10 to 17 with multiple sclerosis. The CDR3 region reads CSAQAQAGVETQYF. The nucleotides read TGCAGTGCCCAGGCCCAGGCGGGGGTAGAGACCCAGTACTTC.